These 22 T cell receptor beta chains were all obtained from the same sample, sequenced in a study of blood T cells in healthy people across ages. Together with a sample-barcoded 5' primer, a J-beta primer mix was included in a second PCR lasting about 7 to 11 cycles. TCRdb reprocessed the 5' RACE reads via MiXCR and lists one record per CDR3 protein. The data hold some 1 million distinct CDR3 sequences, with roughly 45% observed a single time. Sequencing input: blood. All receptors derive from a woman aged 60-75 years in good health.

This clonotype has only one observation. The chain is built from TRBV19 and TRBJ2-1, with 8 bases that match TRBD2. The germline CDR1 and CDR2 sequences are LNHDA and SQIVND (reference sequence). The length of the CDR3 is 16 residues. V shed 5 bases and J 3 bases; nucleotides not matched to a gene: 9. The CDR3 region is CASSYTGTRNYNEQFF. CDR3 nucleotides: TGTGCCAGTAGTTATACCGGGACTAGGAACTACAATGAGCAGTTCTTC.

This clonotype has just a few counts. The gene calls are TRBV6-5 and TRBJ2-7; D perhaps matches TRBD1 (6 bases). The length of the CDR3 is 16 residues. V was trimmed by 2 bases and J by 1 base, leaving 15 bases between them. CDR1 is MNHEY, CDR2 SVGAGI, per germline. The CDR3 here is CASSYGNRVMSYEQYF. The CDR3 bases are TGTGCCAGCAGTTACGGTAACAGGGTGATGTCCTACGAGCAGTACTTC.

The table lists this clonotype with a few counts. V usage is TRBV29-1 and J usage is TRBJ1-2, with D perhaps matching TRBD1 (5 bases). The CDR3 spans 13 residues. Germline values: CDR1 SQVTM, CDR2 ANQGSEA. V lost 7 bases to trimming and J lost 8 bases, with 20 bases between them. This CDR3 reads CSGREEGSGGYTF. The CDR3 DNA is TGCAGCGGCCGGGAGGAGGGGTCTGGAGGCTACACCTTC.

In this sample, this clonotype turned up a few times. The V gene is TRBV12-3 or TRBV12-4, the J gene TRBJ2-6; 12 bases fit TRBD1. J lost 3 bases, V lost 6 bases, and 12 bases had no gene match. This CDR3 is 19 amino acids long. The chain's CDR3 is CASSSQGQGAPNGANVLTF. In DNA, the CDR3 is TGTGCCAGCAGCTCACAGGGACAGGGGGCGCCTAATGGGGCCAACGTCCTGACTTTC.

This clonotype was seen ten or more times. V is TRBV29-1 and J is TRBJ2-7, with 15 nucleotides matching TRBD2. The CDR3 runs to 13 residues. Germline CDR1 SQVTM, CDR2 ANQGSEA. The V segment lost 3 bases and the J segment 6 bases; nucleotides outside the gene matches: 0. The CDR3 loop is CSVEGLAGGEQYF. Here the CDR3 DNA reads TGCAGCGTTGAGGGACTAGCGGGAGGCGAGCAGTACTTC.

V and J are TRBV29-1 and TRBJ1-2; possibly TRBD1 for D (5 bases). There are 14 residues in the CDR3. V lost 1 base and J 0 bases, leaving 9 bases between the germline ends. Germline CDR1 SQVTM, CDR2 ANQGSEA. The CDR3 nucleotides are TGCAGCGTTGAAGTGGGGCCCCCTAACTATGGCTACACCTTC. Translating gives CSVEVGPPNYGYTF.

This clonotype was seen only once. The rearrangement joins TRBV7-3 to TRBJ1-2; TRBD1 agrees at 7 bases. Per germline, CDR1 SGHTA and CDR2 FQGTGA. The CDR3 is made up of 13 amino acids. V was clipped by 4 bases and J by 8 bases; unmatched bases: 7. In DNA form, the CDR3 reads TGTGCCAGCAGCTGTGACAGGGATGGCGGCTACACCTTC. This sequence encodes CASSCDRDGGYTF.

Remarks on this clonotype: A much larger clone differs from this one at a single base, so this may be a read error. The V and J genes are TRBV5-1 and TRBJ2-5, with 7 bases fitting TRBD1. Germline CDR1 reads SGHRS; CDR2 reads YFSETQ. V dropped 4 bases and J dropped 6; count of bases not matched to a gene: 15. The CDR3 has 16 residues. The CDR3 spells CASSTRDRATLKTQYF. The CDR3 DNA follows: TGCGCCAGCAGCACAAGGGACAGAGCTACGTTGAAGACCCAGTACTTC.

The rearrangement uses TRBV15 and TRBJ2-1, with D unresolved. V was shortened by 1 base and J by 4 bases, with 2 bases between the two germline ends. The CDR3 sequence is 12 residues long. CDR1 LNHNV and CDR2 YYDKDF come from the germline V gene (reference sequence). The CDR3 reads CATSRVYNEQFF. The CDR3 nucleotides are TGTGCCACCAGCAGAGTTTACAATGAGCAGTTCTTC.

The chain joins TRBV27 to TRBJ2-4; 12 bases map to TRBD2. The J call may not be correct, given that the DNA end is closer to TRBJ2-7. The CDR3 contains 17 residues. Germline CDR1 and CDR2: MNHEY and SMNVEV (reference sequence). The CDR3 region is CASSLPGLAGLPSEQYF. In DNA form, the CDR3 reads TGTGCCAGCAGCTTACCGGGACTAGCGGGTCTACCCTCCGAGCAGTACTTC.

This chain joins TRBV12-3 or TRBV12-4 and TRBJ1-1, with D unresolved. The V and J ends lost 1 base and 7 bases respectively, with 4 bases between them. The CDR3 has 11 residues. In DNA form, the CDR3 reads TGTGCCAGCAGTTTAGGCATTGAAGCTTTCTTT. It yields the protein CASSLGIEAFF.

J is TRBJ2-3 and V is TRBV28, with 7 bases aligning to TRBD1. Germline CDR1 is MDHEN and CDR2 is SYDVKM. V dropped 2 bases and J dropped 3; count of bases not matched to a gene: 5. The CDR3 runs 15 residues. Here the CDR3 reads CASSLPTGQTDTQYF. The DNA for the CDR3 is TGTGCCAGCAGTTTACCTACGGGACAGACAGATACGCAGTATTTT.

This clonotype was observed at least ten times. This chain links TRBV29-1 with TRBJ2-3, with 9 bases fitting TRBD2. The CDR3 is 15 residues long. CDR1 is SQVTM and CDR2 is ANQGSEA in the germline V gene. Trimming cost V 0 bases and J 4 bases; bases outside gene matches: 5. The CDR3 sequence is CSVEEPSGIADTQYF. CDR3 nucleotide sequence: TGCAGCGTTGAAGAGCCTAGCGGGATAGCAGATACGCAGTATTTT.

The genes are TRBV11-3 and TRBJ2-7; D remains ambiguous. The J call is doubtful: the DNA matches TRBJ2-5 better. There are 13 residues in the CDR3. Germline V gene data show CDR1 as SGHNT and CDR2 as YENEEA. CDR3 sequence: CASSLDYGSTQYF. The CDR3 DNA follows: TGTGCCAGCAGCTTAGATTATGGATCGACCCAGTACTTC.

This clonotype was detected only a few times. This chain links TRBV12-3 or TRBV12-4 with TRBJ1-2, with D possibly TRBD1 on 6 matching bases. Between the trimmed V and J ends, which lost 4 bases and 8 bases, there was a span of 11 bases. The CDR3 has 12 residues. The CDR3 is CASSSQGRGYTF. The CDR3 nucleotides read TGTGCCAGCAGTTCACAGGGACGCGGCTACACCTTC.

This sequence joins TRBV14 and TRBJ2-7, with 12 bases identical to TRBD2. The CDR3 extends over 16 amino acids. J gave up 7 bases and V 3 bases, and 10 bases lay outside the gene matches. The germline V gene encodes CDR1 SGHDN and CDR2 FVKESK. The CDR3 is CASSHGLAGINNEQYF. CDR3 sequence (DNA): TGTGCCAGCAGCCATGGACTAGCGGGAATCAACAATGAGCAGTACTTC. Combining the CDR3 with reference TRBV14 and TRBJ2-7 gives the whole variable domain EAGVTQFPSHSVIEKGQTVTLRCDPISGHDNLYWYRRVMGKEIKFLLHFVKESKQDESGMPNNRFLAERTGGTYSTLKVQPAELEDSGVYFCASSHGLAGINNEQYFGPGTRLTVT.

The table lists this clonotype with a few counts. V is TRBV5-1 and J is TRBJ2-3, with 14 positions matching TRBD2. V was clipped by 7 bases and J by 5 bases; unmatched bases: 6. Germline assignment: CDR1 SGHRS and CDR2 YFSETQ. The CDR3 covers 15 residues. The CDR3 region has the DNA TGCGCCAGCCTTGAGACTAGCGGGAGGGGAGATACGCAGTATTTT. Translation gives CASLETSGRGDTQYF. Drawing the rest from reference TRBV5-1 and TRBJ2-3, the complete variable domain is KAGVTQTPRYLIKTRGQQVTLSCSPISGHRSVSWYQQTPGQGLQFLFEYFSETQRNKGNFPGRFSGRQFSNSRSEMNVSTLELGDSALYLCASLETSGRGDTQYFGPGTRLTVL.

This clonotype was seen a few times. The chain recombines TRBV12-3 or TRBV12-4 with TRBJ2-1; 8 positions agree with TRBD2. J was trimmed by 10 bases and V by 0 bases; bases with no gene match: 2. The CDR3 is 13 residues long. Here the CDR3 DNA reads TGTGCCAGCAGTTTAGCAACTAGCGGAGAGCAGTTCTTC. Its translation is CASSLATSGEQFF.

Ten or more counts support this clonotype. The chain joins TRBV4-2 to TRBJ2-1, with TRBD2 identical over 7 bases. Trimming cost V 0 bases and J 5 bases; bases outside gene matches: 4. Germline V gene data show CDR1 as LGHNA and CDR2 as YNFKEQ. The CDR3 length is 15 residues. CDR3 bases: TGTGCCAGCAGCCAAGACGGGGGGACTAACAATGAGCAGTTCTTC. This codes for CASSQDGGTNNEQFF.

This clonotype has more than one count but fewer than ten. J is TRBJ2-7 and V is TRBV7-2, with D tentatively TRBD1 (6 bases). With 7 bases removed from V and 0 bases from J, the gap between germline ends came to 19 bases. This CDR3 region has 16 residues. Germline V gene data show CDR1 as SGHTA and CDR2 as FQGNSA. CDR3 loop: CASTRRLGGASYEQYF. CDR3 DNA sequence: TGTGCCAGCACTAGAAGGCTAGGGGGAGCCTCCTACGAGCAGTACTTC. The variable domain in full, with the rest retrieved from reference TRBV7-2 and TRBJ2-7, is GAGVSQSPSNKVTEKGKDVELRCDPISGHTALYWYRQSLGQGLEFLIYFQGNSAPDKSGLPSDRFSAERTGGSVSTLTIQRTQQEDSAVYLCASTRRLGGASYEQYFGPGTRLTVT.

The chain links TRBV20-1 to TRBJ2-1; 9 bases align to TRBD2. J lost 5 bases, V lost 3 bases, and 11 bases had no gene match. CDR1 is DFQATT, CDR2 SNEGSKA, per germline (reference sequence). The CDR3 length is 16 residues. The CDR3 DNA sequence: TGCAGTGCTAGCCCCATAGCGGGAGCTGAAAACAATGAGCAGTTCTTC. As protein: CSASPIAGAENNEQFF.

CDR3 coding DNA: TGCGCCAGCAGTAACCGGGACTACTACAATGAGCAGTTCTTC. It translates to CASSNRDYYNEQFF. The chain couples TRBV4-1 to TRBJ2-1; 7 positions agree with TRBD2. Germline assignment: CDR1 MGHRA and CDR2 YSYEKL. V shed 6 bases, J shed 3 bases, and the junction held 5 bases outside the gene matches. This CDR3 has 14 amino acids.